There are a few counts of the clone carrying this TCR beta chain. Its specificity is not known. The sample originates from a study of beta chain features in type 1 diabetes. Findings of the study overall: All four CD4+ subsets from Type 1 diabetes patients carried moderately but significantly shorter TCRB CDR3s. Sequencing the cDNA could make cells with high TCR expression show up more than they should.

TCRB transcripts that were expressed got sequenced, as all of the isolated RNA had been reverse transcribed. Here immunoSEQ multiplex PCR was the method, and the copy in TCRdb shows in-frame clones only, minus some. The sample consists of a few hundred thousand clones, more than 13% of them appearing once. The clonotype comes from a woman between 18 and 29 years old in good health. Sequenced: naive CD4+ T cells from blood.

The CDR3 region has the DNA TGCGCCAGCAGCTTGGACAGGGGTTTCCAAGAGACCCAGTACTTC. Amino acids: CASSLDRGFQETQYF. This chain uses TRBV5-1 with TRBJ2-5; 7 nucleotides line up with TRBD1. This CDR3 contains 15 residues. Germline V gene data show CDR1 as SGHRS and CDR2 as YFSETQ. V shed 0 bases and J 1 base; nucleotides not matched to a gene: 3.